The 20 T cell receptor beta chains below come from one sample, sequenced in a study of blood T cell repertoires in COVID-19. TCRdb's copy holds only in-frame clones and misses some; the assay was immunoSEQ multiplex PCR. Altogether 150,000 or so clones are present, roughly nine tenths being singletons, with the ten largest covering 3.5% to 4%. Sequencing used peripheral blood. These receptors originate from a woman in her seventies with acute or convalescent COVID-19.

J is TRBJ2-7 and V is TRBV27, with 9 positions matching TRBD1. J was trimmed by 2 bases and V by 6 bases; bases with no gene match: 5. This CDR3 comprises 14 residues. Looked up from germline, CDR1 is MNHEY and CDR2 is SMNVEV (reference sequence). CDR3 in DNA: TGTGCCAGCAGGAGGACAGGGGCACCCTACGAGCAGTACTTC. Translated, it gives CASRRTGAPYEQYF.

Note on this clone: Compared with germline, one end of the junction differs, possibly owing to a read error. The CDR3 here is CASSQVGGSEASF. The DNA of the CDR3 is TGTGCCAGCAGCCAAGTCGGGGGATCCGAAGCTTCCTTT. The chain recombines TRBV3-1 (or the pseudogene TRBV3-2) with TRBJ1-1, with a possible D match to TRBD1 (5 bases). The CDR3 spans 13 residues. Germline V CDR1 and CDR2: LGHDT, YNNKEL (reference sequence).

The V and J genes are TRBV6-5 and TRBJ2-2; no firm D call. V lost 6 bases and J 0 bases, leaving 11 bases between the germline ends. This CDR3 has 15 residues. The germline gives CDR1 MNHEY, CDR2 SVGAGI. The CDR3 region is CASRASFTNTGELFF. The CDR3 DNA reads as TGTGCCAGCAGAGCAAGCTTTACGAACACCGGGGAGCTGTTTTTT.

The rearrangement uses TRBV3-1 (or the pseudogene TRBV3-2) and TRBJ1-6; 8 positions agree with TRBD1. Germline trimming cut 0 bases from V and 0 bases from J; bases unmatched to any gene: 22. The CDR3 is made up of 24 amino acids. Germline V gives CDR1 LGHDT, CDR2 YNNKEL (reference sequence). Written as DNA, the CDR3 is TGTGCCAGCAGCCAAGAGTTTTTTCTTTTACAGGGGGTTGTGACCAGCTCCTATAATTCACCCCTCCACTTT. This encodes CASSQEFFLLQGVVTSSYNSPLHF.

V is TRBV7-2 and J is TRBJ2-3, with D tentatively TRBD2 (6 bases). The germline gives CDR1 SGHTA, CDR2 FQGNSA. V was pared by 4 bases and J by 1 base, with 15 bases between. The CDR3 consists of 16 residues. For the CDR3, the DNA is TGTGCCAGCAGCTCCCACTGGGAGGTGGGCACAGATACGCAGTATTTT. It translates to CASSSHWEVGTDTQYF.

The rearrangement links TRBV5-8 to TRBJ2-7, with D perhaps matching TRBD1 (7 bases). The V end lost 4 bases, the J end lost 3 bases, and 11 bases lay between the germline ends. This CDR3 has 13 amino acids. In germline, CDR1 is SGHTS, CDR2 YDEGEE. CDR3 in amino acids: CASSTRGDYEQYF. The CDR3 DNA is TGTGCCAGCAGCACCAGGGGGGACTACGAGCAGTACTTC.

The rearrangement links TRBV6-2 or TRBV6-3 to TRBJ2-7, with 7 positions matching TRBD1. Germline trimming cut 5 bases from V and 1 base from J; bases unmatched to any gene: 8. The CDR3 consists of 15 residues. Germline CDR1 is MNHEY and CDR2 is SVGEGT. CDR3 nucleotide sequence: TGTGCCAGCAGTCCCCAGGGGACAGAGTCCTACGAGCAGTACTTC. This codes for CASSPQGTESYEQYF.

This chain connects TRBV29-1 to TRBJ2-5, with D perhaps matching TRBD1 (6 bases). There are 15 residues in the CDR3. Per the germline V gene, CDR1 is SQVTM and CDR2 is ANQGSEA. Trimming removed 6 bases at V and 4 bases at J, with 21 bases between. The CDR3 sequence is CSVSRGGSLGETQYF. The CDR3, as DNA: TGCAGCGTATCCCGAGGGGGTTCATTGGGAGAGACCCAGTACTTC. Looking up the rest from reference TRBV29-1 and TRBJ2-5 gives the full variable domain: SAVISQKPSRDICQRGTSLTIQCQVDSQVTMMFWYRQQPGQSLTLIATANQGSEATYESGFVIDKFPISRPNLTFSTLTVSNMSPEDSSIYLCSVSRGGSLGETQYFGPGTRLLVL.

This clone was picked up one time. The chain links TRBV28 to TRBJ1-2; D is undetermined. CDR1 and CDR2 from the germline V gene are MDHEN and SYDVKM. The CDR3 consists of 14 residues. V lost 8 bases and J lost 0, with 13 bases in between. The chain's CDR3 is CASSRLRANYGYTF. The CDR3 bases are TGTGCCAGCTCACGATTGAGAGCTAACTATGGCTACACCTTC.

V usage is TRBV19 and J usage is TRBJ1-4; 11 positions match TRBD1. CDR1 LNHDA and CDR2 SQIVND come from the germline V gene (reference sequence). The CDR3 is 20 amino acids. Germline trimming cut 8 bases from V and 0 bases from J; bases unmatched to any gene: 17. The CDR3 nucleotides read TGTGCCAGTTCAACGAAACCGGGACAGGGGGTGGACGCAACTAATGAAAAACTGTTTTTT. The encoded protein is CASSTKPGQGVDATNEKLFF. The complete variable domain, with remaining parts taken from reference TRBV19 and TRBJ1-4, reads DGGITQSPKYLFRKEGQNVTLSCEQNLNHDAMYWYRQDPGQGLRLIYYSQIVNDFQKGDIAEGYSVSREKKESFPLTVTSAQKNPTAFYLCASSTKPGQGVDATNEKLFFGSGTQLSVL.

The chain couples TRBV20-1 to TRBJ1-2; D is unresolved. V lost 3 bases to trimming and J lost 6 bases, with 5 bases between them. The CDR3 runs to 10 residues. Germline V gene data show CDR1 as DFQATT and CDR2 as SNEGSKA (reference sequence). CDR3: CSASFNGYTF. CDR3 bases: TGCAGTGCTAGCTTTAATGGCTACACCTTC.

The chain links TRBV5-6 to TRBJ1-4; the D is unclear. Germline CDR1 and CDR2: SGHDT and YYEEEE. There are 14 residues in the CDR3. Trimming removed 4 bases from V and 6 bases from J, with 13 bases in between. This CDR3 is CASSPAVGDEKLFF. CDR3 coding DNA: TGTGCCAGCAGCCCGGCGGTAGGTGATGAAAAACTGTTTTTT.

This clone turned up a few times. J is TRBJ1-2 and V is TRBV2; 12 nucleotides match TRBD1. With 6 bases clipped from V and 13 bases from J, the junction kept 6 bases outside the gene matches. Germline CDR1 is SNHLY and CDR2 is FYNNEI. The CDR3 totals 12 residues. The CDR3 DNA reads TGTGCCAGCAGGAGGGACAGGGGGCTCTGCACCTTC. Protein sequence: CASRRDRGLCTF.

To note about this clone: At one of its ends the junction is not consistent with the germline gene, which may arise from a read error. This chain connects TRBV5-1 to TRBJ2-2; 9 positions match TRBD2. Per the germline V gene, CDR1 is SGHRS and CDR2 is YFSETQ. This CDR3 is 15 amino acids long. The CDR3 DNA follows: TGCGCCAGCAACTTGGATAGCGGGAGTGTCGGGGAGCTGTTTTTT. Translating gives CASNLDSGSVGELFF.

The CDR3 DNA is TGCGCCAGCAGCTTGTTGGGGGCAGGTAATGAAAAACTGTTTTTT. Translation gives CASSLLGAGNEKLFF. The rearrangement joins TRBV5-1 to TRBJ1-4, with D perhaps TRBD1 (6 bases). The CDR3 length is 15 residues. V shed 1 base and J shed 4 bases, with 11 bases lying between them. Germline CDR1 is SGHRS and CDR2 is YFSETQ.

The chain has TRBV28 and TRBJ2-7, with unresolved D. V was clipped by 1 base and J by 4 bases, with 5 bases between them. CDR3 length: 12 amino acids. Germline CDR1 reads MDHEN; CDR2 reads SYDVKM. This CDR3 reads CASSLFLYEQYF. CDR3 nucleotide sequence: TGTGCCAGCAGTTTATTTTTATACGAGCAGTACTTC.

The chain carries TRBV5-8 and TRBJ2-1, with 11 bases that match TRBD1. Trimming at V came to 4 bases and at J to 2 bases, leaving 2 bases not matched to a gene. The CDR3 extends over 15 amino acids. CDR1 and CDR2 (germline): SGHTS, YDEGEE. The CDR3 DNA is TGTGCCAGCAGCCGGGACAGGGGGGCCTACAATGAGCAGTTCTTC. Its translation: CASSRDRGAYNEQFF.

The gene calls are TRBV28 and TRBJ1-3, with D tentatively TRBD1 (5 bases). The CDR3 has 12 residues. Trimming shortened V by 3 bases and J by 10 bases, and 10 bases separated the two germline ends. Germline values: CDR1 MDHEN, CDR2 SYDVKM. The CDR3 spells CASSFGDRTIYF. The DNA of the CDR3 is TGTGCCAGCAGTTTCGGCGACAGAACCATATATTTT. Supplemented by reference TRBV28 and TRBJ1-3, the full variable domain reads DVKVTQSSRYLVKRTGEKVFLECVQDMDHENMFWYRQDPGLGLRLIYFSYDVKMKEKGDIPEGYSVSREKKERFSLILESASTNQTSMYLCASSFGDRTIYFGEGSWLTVV.

The V gene is TRBV5-1, the J gene TRBJ2-3, with 8 nucleotides matching TRBD2. Trimming cost V 8 bases and J 1 base; bases outside gene matches: 6. Germline V gene lookup returns CDR1 SGHRS and CDR2 YFSETQ. The CDR3 length is 14 residues. The CDR3 coding sequence is TGCGCCAGTGCCATAGCGGGACGCACAGATACGCAGTATTTT. As protein: CASAIAGRTDTQYF.

The chain has TRBV30 and TRBJ1-4, with TRBD1 as a possible D gene (6 bases). The CDR3 spans 14 residues. V was trimmed by 3 bases and J by 3 bases, leaving 11 bases between them. Germline V gene lookup returns CDR1 GTSNPN and CDR2 SVGIG (reference sequence). This CDR3 is CAWRVQGSNEKLFF. The CDR3 nucleotides read TGTGCCTGGAGAGTACAGGGTTCTAATGAAAAACTGTTTTTT.